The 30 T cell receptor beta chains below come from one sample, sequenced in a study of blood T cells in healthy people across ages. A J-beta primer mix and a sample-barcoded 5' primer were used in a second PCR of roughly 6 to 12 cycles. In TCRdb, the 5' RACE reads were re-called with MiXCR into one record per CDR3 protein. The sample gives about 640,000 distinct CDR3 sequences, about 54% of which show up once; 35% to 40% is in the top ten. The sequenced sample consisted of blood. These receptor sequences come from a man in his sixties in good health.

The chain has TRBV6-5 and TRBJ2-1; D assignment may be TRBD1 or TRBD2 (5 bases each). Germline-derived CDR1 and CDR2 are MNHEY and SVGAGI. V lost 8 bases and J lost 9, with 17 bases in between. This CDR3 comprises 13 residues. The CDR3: CASRRDGLAEQFF. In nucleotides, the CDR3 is TGTGCCAGCCGCCGGGACGGATTGGCTGAGCAGTTCTTC.

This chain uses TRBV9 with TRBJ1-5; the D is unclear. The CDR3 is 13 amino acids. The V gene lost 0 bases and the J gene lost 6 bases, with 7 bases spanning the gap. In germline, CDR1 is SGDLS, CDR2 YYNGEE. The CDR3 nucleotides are TGTGCCAGCAGCGTAGAGAGCGGTCAGCCCCAGCATTTT. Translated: CASSVESGQPQHF.

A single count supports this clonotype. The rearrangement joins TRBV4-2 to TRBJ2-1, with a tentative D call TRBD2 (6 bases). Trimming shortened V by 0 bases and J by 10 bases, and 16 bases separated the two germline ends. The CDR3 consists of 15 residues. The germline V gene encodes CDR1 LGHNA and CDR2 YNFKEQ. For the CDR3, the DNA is TGTGCCAGCAGCCAAGAGAATTGGGGGGTCTACGAGCAGTTCTTC. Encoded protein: CASSQENWGVYEQFF.

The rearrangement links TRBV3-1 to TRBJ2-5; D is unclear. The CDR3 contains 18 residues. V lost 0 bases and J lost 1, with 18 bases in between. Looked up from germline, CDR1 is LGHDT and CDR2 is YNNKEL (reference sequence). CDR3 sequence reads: CASSQDHQIGSPQETQYF. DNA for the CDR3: TGTGCCAGCAGCCAAGATCATCAAATCGGTAGTCCCCAAGAGACCCAGTACTTC.

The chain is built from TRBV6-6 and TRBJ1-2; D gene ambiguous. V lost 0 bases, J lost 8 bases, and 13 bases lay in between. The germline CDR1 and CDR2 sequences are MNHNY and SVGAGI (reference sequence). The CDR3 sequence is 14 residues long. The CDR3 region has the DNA TGTGCCAGCAGTTACTCGGTGGTTTTGGGGGGCTACACCTTC. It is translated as CASSYSVVLGGYTF.

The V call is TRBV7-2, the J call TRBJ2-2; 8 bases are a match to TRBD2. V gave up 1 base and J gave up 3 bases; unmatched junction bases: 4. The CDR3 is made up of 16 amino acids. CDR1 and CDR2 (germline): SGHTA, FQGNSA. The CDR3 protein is CASSLDGGAYTGELFF. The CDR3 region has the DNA TGTGCCAGCAGCTTAGACGGGGGGGCCTACACCGGGGAGCTGTTTTTT.

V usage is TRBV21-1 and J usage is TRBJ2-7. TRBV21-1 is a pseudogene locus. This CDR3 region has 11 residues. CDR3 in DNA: TGTGCCAGCGTGCGGCCTGACGAGCAGTACTTC. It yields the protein CASVRPDEQYF.

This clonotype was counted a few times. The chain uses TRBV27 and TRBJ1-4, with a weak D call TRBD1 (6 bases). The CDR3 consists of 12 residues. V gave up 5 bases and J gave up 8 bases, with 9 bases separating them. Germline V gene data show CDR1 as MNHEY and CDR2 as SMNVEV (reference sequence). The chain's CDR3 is CASSTGTEKLFF. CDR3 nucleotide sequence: TGTGCCAGCAGTACAGGGACAGAAAAACTGTTTTTT.

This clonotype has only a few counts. CDR3 DNA: TGCGCCAGCAGCCAAGATAGAAGGCCCAACCGCTACAATGAGCAGTTCTTC. Translating it yields CASSQDRRPNRYNEQFF. This chain links TRBV4-1 with TRBJ2-1; unclear D gene. Germline CDR1 reads MGHRA; CDR2 reads YSYEKL. The CDR3 loop spans 17 amino acids. Trimming took off 0 bases at V and 3 bases at J, with 15 bases between the two ends.

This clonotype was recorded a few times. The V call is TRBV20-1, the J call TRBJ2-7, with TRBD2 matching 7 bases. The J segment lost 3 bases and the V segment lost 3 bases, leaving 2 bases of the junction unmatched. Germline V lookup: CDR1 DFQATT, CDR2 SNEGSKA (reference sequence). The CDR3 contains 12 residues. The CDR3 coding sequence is TGCAGTGCTAGGGGGGACTACTACGAGCAGTACTTC. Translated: CSARGDYYEQYF.

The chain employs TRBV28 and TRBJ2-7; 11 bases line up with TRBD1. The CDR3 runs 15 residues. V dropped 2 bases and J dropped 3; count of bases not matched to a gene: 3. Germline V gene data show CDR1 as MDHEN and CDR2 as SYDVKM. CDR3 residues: CASSLGTGGLYEQYF. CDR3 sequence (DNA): TGTGCCAGCAGTTTAGGGACAGGGGGTCTCTACGAGCAGTACTTC.

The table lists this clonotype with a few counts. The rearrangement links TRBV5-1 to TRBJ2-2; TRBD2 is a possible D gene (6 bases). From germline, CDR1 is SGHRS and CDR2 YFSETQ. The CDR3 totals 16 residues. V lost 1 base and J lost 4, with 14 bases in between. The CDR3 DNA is TGCGCCAGCAGCTTGACCTCTAGCGCCGGCACCGGGGAGCTGTTTTTT. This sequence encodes CASSLTSSAGTGELFF.

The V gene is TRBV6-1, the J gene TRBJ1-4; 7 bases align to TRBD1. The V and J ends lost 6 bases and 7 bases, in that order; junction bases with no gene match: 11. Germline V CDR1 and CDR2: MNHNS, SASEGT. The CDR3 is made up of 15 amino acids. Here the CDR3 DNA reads TGTGCCAGCAGCACCGGGACAGCCGGGGGTGAAAAACTGTTTTTT. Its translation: CASSTGTAGGEKLFF.

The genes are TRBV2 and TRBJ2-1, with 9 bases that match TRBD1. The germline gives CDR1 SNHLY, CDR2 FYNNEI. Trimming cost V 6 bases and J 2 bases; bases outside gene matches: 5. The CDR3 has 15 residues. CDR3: CASRLGTGTYNEQFF. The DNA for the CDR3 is TGTGCCAGCAGGCTCGGGACAGGGACCTACAATGAGCAGTTCTTC.

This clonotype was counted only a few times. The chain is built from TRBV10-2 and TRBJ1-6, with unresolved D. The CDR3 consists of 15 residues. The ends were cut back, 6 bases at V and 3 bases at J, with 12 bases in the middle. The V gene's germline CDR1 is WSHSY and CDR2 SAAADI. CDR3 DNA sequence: TGCGCCAGCAGCGCCGATCGAATCTATAATTCACCCCTCCACTTT. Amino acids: CASSADRIYNSPLHF.

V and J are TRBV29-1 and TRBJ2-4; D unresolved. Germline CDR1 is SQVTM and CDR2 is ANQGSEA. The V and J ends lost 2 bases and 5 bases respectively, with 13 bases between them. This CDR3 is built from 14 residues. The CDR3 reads CSVEPNLAENIQYF. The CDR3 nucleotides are TGCAGCGTTGAACCGAACCTCGCCGAAAACATTCAGTACTTC. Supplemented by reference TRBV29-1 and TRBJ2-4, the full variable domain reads SAVISQKPSRDICQRGTSLTIQCQVDSQVTMMFWYRQQPGQSLTLIATANQGSEATYESGFVIDKFPISRPNLTFSTLTVSNMSPEDSSIYLCSVEPNLAENIQYFGAGTRLSVL.

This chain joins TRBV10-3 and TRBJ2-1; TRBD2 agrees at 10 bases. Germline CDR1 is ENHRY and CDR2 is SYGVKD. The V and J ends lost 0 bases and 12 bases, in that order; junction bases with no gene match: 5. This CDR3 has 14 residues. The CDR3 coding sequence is TGTGCCATCAGTGAGTCAAGCGGGGGGGCACGGCAGTTCTTC. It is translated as CAISESSGGARQFF.

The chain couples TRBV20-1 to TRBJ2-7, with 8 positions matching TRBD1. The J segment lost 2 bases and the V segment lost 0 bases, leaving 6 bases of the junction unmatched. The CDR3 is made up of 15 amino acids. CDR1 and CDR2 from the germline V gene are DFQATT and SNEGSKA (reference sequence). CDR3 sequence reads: CSARDTGTGAYEQYF. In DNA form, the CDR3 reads TGCAGTGCTAGAGACACCGGGACAGGAGCCTACGAGCAGTACTTC.

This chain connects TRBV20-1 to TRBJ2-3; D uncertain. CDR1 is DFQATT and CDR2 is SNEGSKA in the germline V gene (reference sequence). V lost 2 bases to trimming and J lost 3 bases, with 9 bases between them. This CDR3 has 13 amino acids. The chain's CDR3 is CSARRATTDTQYF. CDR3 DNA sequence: TGCAGTGCTAGAAGGGCTACAACAGATACGCAGTATTTT.

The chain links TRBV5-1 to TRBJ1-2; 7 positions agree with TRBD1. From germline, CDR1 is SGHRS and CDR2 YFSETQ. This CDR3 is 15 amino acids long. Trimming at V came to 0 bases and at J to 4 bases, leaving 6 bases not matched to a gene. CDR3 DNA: TGCGCCAGCAGCTTGGGGACAGGCGATAGCTATGGCTACACCTTC. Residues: CASSLGTGDSYGYTF.

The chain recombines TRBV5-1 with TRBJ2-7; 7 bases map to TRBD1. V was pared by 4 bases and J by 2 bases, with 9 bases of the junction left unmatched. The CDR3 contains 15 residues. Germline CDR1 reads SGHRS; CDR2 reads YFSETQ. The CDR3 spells CASSPGQTSAYEQYF. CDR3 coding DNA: TGCGCCAGCAGCCCGGGACAGACTTCAGCCTACGAGCAGTACTTC.

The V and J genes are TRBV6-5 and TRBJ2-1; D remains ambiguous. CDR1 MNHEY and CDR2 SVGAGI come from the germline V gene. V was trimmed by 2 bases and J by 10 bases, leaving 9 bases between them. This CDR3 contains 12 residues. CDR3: CASSYRLGEQFF. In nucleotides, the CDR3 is TGTGCCAGCAGTTACAGGCTAGGAGAGCAGTTCTTC.

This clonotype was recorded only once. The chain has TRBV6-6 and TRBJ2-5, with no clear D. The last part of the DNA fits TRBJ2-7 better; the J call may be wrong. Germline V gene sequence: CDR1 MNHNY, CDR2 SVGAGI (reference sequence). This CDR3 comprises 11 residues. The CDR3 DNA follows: TGTGCCAGCAGTCTCAGATTCGAGCAGTACTTC. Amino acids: CASSLRFEQYF.

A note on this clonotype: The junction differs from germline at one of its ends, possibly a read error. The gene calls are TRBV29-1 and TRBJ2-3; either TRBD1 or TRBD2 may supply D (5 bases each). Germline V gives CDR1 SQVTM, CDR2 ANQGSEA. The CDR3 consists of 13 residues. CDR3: CSAGTVQGDAQYF. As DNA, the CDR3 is TGCAGCGCAGGGACCGTGCAGGGAGATGCGCAGTATTTT.

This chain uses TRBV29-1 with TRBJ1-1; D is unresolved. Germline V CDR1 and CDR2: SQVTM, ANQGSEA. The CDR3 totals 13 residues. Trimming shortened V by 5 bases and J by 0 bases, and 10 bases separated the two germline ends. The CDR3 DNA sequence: TGCAGCGTTTCCGACCTCATGAACACTGAAGCTTTCTTT. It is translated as CSVSDLMNTEAFF. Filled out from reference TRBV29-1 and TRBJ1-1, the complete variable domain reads SAVISQKPSRDICQRGTSLTIQCQVDSQVTMMFWYRQQPGQSLTLIATANQGSEATYESGFVIDKFPISRPNLTFSTLTVSNMSPEDSSIYLCSVSDLMNTEAFFGQGTRLTVV.

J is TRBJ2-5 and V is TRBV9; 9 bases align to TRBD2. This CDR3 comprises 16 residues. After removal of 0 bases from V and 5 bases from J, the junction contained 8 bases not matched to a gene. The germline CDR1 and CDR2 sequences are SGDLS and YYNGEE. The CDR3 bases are TGTGCCAGCAGCGTAGGCGGCGGGGGGGGGTTCGAGACCCAGTACTTC. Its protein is CASSVGGGGGFETQYF.

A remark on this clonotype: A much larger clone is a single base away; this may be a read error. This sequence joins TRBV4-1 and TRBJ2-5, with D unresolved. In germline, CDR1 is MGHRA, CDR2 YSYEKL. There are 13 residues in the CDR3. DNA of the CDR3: TGCGCCAGCTGCCAACTACCCCCGGAGACCCAGTACTTC. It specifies CASCQLPPETQYF.

The CDR3 coding sequence is TGTGCCAGTAAGGCGGGTGAGAACTATGGCTACACCTTC. Protein product: CASKAGENYGYTF. The rearrangement uses TRBV6-6 and TRBJ1-2, with D unclear. Germline CDR1 and CDR2: MNHNY and SVGAGI (reference sequence). The CDR3 runs to 13 residues. V shed 9 bases and J shed 2 bases, with 13 bases lying between them.

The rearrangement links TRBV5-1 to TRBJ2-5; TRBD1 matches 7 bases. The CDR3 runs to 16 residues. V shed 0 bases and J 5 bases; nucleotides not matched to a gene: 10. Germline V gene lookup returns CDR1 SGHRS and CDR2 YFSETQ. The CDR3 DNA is TGCGCCAGCAGCTTGGCCGGCGACAGGGTCTGGGAGACCCAGTACTTC. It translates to CASSLAGDRVWETQYF.

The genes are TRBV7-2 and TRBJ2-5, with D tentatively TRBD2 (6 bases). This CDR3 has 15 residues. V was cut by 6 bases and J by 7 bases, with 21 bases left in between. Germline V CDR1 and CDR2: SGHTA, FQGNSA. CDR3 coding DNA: TGTGCCAGCAGTTCTATAGCGGCCGGGGGAGGGACCCAGTACTTC. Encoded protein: CASSSIAAGGGTQYF.